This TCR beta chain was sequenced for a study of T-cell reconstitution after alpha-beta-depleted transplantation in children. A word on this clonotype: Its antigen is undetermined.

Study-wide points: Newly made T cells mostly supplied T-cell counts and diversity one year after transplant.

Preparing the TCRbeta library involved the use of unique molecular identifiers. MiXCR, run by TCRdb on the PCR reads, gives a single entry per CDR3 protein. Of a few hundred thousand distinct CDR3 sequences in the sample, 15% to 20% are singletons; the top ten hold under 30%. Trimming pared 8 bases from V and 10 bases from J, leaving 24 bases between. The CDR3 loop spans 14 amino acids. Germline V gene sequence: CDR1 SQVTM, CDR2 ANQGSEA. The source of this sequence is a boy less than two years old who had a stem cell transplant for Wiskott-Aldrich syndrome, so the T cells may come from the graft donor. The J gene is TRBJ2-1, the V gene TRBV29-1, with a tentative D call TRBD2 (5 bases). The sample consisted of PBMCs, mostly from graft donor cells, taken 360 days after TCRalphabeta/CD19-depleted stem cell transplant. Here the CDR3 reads CSSRDDTTMLEQFF. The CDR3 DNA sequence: TGCAGCTCGAGGGATGACACAACAATGTTGGAGCAGTTCTTC.